This TCR beta chain was captured by sequencing in a study of blood T cell repertoires in COVID-19. Study-level background: The United States, Italy and Spain were the sources of the acute and convalescent COVID-19 samples. PBMCs, B-cell-depleted T cells, or T cells provided the cDNA or gDNA that made up the material.

Trimming removed 0 bases from V and 5 bases from J; junction bases left unmatched: 10. The CDR3 runs 18 residues. Germline V gives CDR1 LNHNV, CDR2 YYDKDF (reference sequence). Per the original methods: Amplification of reference gene primers provided the estimated nucleated cell counts. The method was immunoSEQ multiplex PCR; TCRdb's version includes in-frame clones alone and lacks a portion of them. V, J and clone size are taken as reported in that table, and D and trimming were inferred from the DNA itself. This table holds around 120,000 clones, roughly 90% found once. This chain uses TRBV15 with TRBJ2-5; the match to TRBD1 covers 12 bases. This sequence originates from a man aged 45-60 years with acute or convalescent COVID-19. The sequenced sample consisted of peripheral blood. CDR3 nucleotides: TGTGCCACCAGCAGAGATGCTCCGGGACAGGGGGCTGGCGAGACCCAGTACTTC. This encodes CATSRDAPGQGAGETQYF. Full variable domain (remainder filled in from reference TRBV15 and TRBJ2-5): DAMVIQNPRYQVTQFGKPVTLSCSQTLNHNVMYWYQQKSSQAPKLLFHYYDKDFNNEADTPDNFQSRRPNTSFCFLDIRSPGLGDTAMYLCATSRDAPGQGAGETQYFGPGTRLLVL.